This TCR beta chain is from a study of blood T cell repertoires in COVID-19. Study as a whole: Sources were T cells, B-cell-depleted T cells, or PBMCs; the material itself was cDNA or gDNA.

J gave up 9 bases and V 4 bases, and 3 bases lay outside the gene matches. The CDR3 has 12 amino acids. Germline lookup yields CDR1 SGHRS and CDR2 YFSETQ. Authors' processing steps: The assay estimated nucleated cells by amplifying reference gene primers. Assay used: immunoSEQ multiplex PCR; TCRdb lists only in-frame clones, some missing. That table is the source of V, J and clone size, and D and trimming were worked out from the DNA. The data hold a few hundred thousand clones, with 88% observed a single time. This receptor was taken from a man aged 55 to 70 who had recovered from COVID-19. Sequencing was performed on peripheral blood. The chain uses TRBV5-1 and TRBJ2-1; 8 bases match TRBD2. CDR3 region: CASSVAGIEQFF. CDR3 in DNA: TGCGCCAGCAGCGTAGCGGGGATTGAGCAGTTCTTC.